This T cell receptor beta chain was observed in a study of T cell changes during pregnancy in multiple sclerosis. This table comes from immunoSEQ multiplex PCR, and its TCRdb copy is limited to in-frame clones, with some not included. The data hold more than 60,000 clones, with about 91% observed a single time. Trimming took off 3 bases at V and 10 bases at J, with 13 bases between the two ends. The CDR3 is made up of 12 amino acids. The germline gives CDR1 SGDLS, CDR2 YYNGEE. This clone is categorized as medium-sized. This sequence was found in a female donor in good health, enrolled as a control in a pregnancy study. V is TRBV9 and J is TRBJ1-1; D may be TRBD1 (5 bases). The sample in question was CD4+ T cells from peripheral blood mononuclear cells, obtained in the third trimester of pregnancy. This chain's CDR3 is CASSAIQGLAFF. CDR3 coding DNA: TGTGCCAGCAGCGCTATCCAGGGACTAGCTTTCTTT.